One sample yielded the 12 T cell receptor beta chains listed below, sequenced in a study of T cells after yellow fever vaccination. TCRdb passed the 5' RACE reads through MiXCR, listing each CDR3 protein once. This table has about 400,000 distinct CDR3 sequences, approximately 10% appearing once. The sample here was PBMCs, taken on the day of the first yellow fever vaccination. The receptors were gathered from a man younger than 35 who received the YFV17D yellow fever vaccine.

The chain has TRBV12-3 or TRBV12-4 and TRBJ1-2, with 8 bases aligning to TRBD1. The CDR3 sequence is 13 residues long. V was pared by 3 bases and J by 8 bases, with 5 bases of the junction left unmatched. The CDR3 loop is CASSFPRGQGYTF. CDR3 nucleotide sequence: TGTGCCAGCAGTTTCCCCAGGGGGCAAGGCTACACCTTC.

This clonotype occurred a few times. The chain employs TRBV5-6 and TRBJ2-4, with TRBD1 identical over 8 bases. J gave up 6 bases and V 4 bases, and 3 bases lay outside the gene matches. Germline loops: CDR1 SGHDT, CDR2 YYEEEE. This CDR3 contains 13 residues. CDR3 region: CASSVDRGNIQYF. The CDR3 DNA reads TGTGCCAGCAGCGTCGACAGGGGAAACATTCAGTACTTC.

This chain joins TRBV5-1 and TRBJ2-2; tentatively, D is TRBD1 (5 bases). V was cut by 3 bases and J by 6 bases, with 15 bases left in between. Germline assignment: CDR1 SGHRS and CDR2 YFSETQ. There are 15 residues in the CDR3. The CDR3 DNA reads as TGCGCCAGCAGCTCCAGGACACTCTTGGCCGGGGAGCTGTTTTTT. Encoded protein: CASSSRTLLAGELFF.

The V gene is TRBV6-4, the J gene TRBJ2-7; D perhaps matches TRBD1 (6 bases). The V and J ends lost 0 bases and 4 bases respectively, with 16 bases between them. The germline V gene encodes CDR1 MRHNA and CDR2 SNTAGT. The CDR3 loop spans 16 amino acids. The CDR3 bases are TGTGCCAGCAGTGACTCTTGGACAGTCCCAATGTACGAGCAGTACTTC. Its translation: CASSDSWTVPMYEQYF.

The DNA of the CDR3 is TGTGCCAGCAGTATATTGGGGGGCGCCCACAATGAGCAGTTCTTC. It translates to CASSILGGAHNEQFF. The rearrangement joins TRBV27 to TRBJ2-1; D tentatively fits TRBD1 or TRBD2 (6 bases each). The germline V and J ends were trimmed by 5 bases and 5 bases, with 16 bases remaining between them. The CDR3 has 15 amino acids. Germline loops: CDR1 MNHEY, CDR2 SMNVEV (reference sequence).

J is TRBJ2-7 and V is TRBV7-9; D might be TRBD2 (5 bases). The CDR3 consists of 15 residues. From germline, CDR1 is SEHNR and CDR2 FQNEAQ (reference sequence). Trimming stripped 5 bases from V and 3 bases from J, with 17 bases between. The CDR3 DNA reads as TGTGCCAGCAGCCCCGGGGTCTTTAAGGTCTACGAGCAGTACTTC. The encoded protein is CASSPGVFKVYEQYF. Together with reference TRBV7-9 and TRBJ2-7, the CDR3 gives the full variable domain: DTGVSQNPRHKITKRGQNVTFRCDPISEHNRLYWYRQTLGQGPEFLTYFQNEAQLEKSRLLSDRFSAERPKGSFSTLEIQRTEQGDSAMYLCASSPGVFKVYEQYFGPGTRLTVT.

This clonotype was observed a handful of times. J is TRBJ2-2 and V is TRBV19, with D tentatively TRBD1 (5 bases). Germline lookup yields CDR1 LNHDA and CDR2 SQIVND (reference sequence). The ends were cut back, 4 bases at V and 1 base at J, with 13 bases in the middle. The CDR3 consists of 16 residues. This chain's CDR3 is CASSTTGRGNTGELFF. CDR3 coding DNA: TGTGCCAGTAGTACCACAGGAAGGGGGAACACCGGGGAGCTGTTTTTT.

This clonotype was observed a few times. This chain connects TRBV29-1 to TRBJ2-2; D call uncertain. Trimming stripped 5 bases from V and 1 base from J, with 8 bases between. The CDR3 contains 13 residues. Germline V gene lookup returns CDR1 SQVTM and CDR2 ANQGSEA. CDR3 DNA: TGCAGCGTTAACAGATTGAACACCGGGGAGCTGTTTTTT. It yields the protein CSVNRLNTGELFF.

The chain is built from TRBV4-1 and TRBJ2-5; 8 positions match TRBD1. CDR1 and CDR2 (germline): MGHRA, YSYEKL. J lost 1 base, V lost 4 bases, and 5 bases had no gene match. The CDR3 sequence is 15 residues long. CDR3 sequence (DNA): TGCGCCAGCAGCCCCTCAACAGGGGGCCAAGAGACCCAGTACTTC. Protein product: CASSPSTGGQETQYF.

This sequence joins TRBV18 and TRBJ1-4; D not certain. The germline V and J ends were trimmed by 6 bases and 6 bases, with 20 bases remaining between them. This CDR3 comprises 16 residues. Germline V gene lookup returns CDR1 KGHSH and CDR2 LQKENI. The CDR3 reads CASSPGLGGFDEKLFF. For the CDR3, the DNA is TGTGCCAGCTCTCCCGGTCTCGGCGGGTTTGATGAAAAACTGTTTTTT.

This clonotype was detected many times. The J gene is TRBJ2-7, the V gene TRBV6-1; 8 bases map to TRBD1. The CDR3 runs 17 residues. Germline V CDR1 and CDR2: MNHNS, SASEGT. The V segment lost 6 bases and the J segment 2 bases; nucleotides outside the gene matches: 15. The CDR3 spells CASSSGTGNRYPYEQYV. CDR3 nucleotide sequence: TGTGCCAGCAGCTCAGGGACAGGAAACCGATATCCCTACGAGCAGTACGTC.

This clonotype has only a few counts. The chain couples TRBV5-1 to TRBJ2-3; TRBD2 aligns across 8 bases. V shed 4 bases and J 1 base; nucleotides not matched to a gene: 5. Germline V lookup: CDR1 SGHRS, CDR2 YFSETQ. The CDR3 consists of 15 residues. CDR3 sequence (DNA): TGCGCCAGCAGCCCGCCGGGACTAGGCACAGATACGCAGTATTTT. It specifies CASSPPGLGTDTQYF.